This TCR beta chain was captured in a study of molecular identifiers for immune sequencing clone quantification. Each CDR3 protein is one row after TCRdb ran MiXCR on the PCR reads. Altogether around 460,000 distinct CDR3 sequences are present, 20% to 25% being singletons, with the ten largest covering around 0.84%. This CDR3 spans 14 amino acids. Trimming left V 1 base short and J 2 bases short, with 8 bases between. The germline gives CDR1 SEHNR, CDR2 FQNEAQ (reference sequence). This clonotype was seen at least ten times. Sequencing was done on a sample of naive CD8+ T cells from blood, with Jurkat cell RNA spiked in. Subset of the sample: FACS-sorted CD8+CD4-CCR7+CD45RA+ naive T cells. The source of this sequence is a human donor in good health. Some libraries in this study had Jurkat cell RNA spiked in. The rearrangement uses TRBV7-9 and TRBJ2-5; possible D gene TRBD1, 5 bases. DNA of the CDR3: TGTGCCAGCAGCTTAGTGCAGGGACAAGAGACCCAGTACTTC. This translates into CASSLVQGQETQYF.